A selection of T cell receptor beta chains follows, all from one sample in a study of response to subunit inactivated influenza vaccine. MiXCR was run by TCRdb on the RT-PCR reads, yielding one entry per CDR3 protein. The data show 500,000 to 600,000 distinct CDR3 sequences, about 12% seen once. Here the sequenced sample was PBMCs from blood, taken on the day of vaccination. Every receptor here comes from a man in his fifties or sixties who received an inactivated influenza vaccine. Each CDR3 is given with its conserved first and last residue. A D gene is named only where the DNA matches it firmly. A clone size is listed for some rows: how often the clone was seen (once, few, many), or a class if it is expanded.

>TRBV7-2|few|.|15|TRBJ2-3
TGTGCCAGCCGGGGAGGAGCGGCTCGGACAGATACGCAGTATTTT
CASRGGAARTDTQYF
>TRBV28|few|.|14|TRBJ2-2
TGTGCCAGCAGTTCGGGTCCGTCCACCGGGGAGCTGTTTTTT
CASSSGPSTGELFF
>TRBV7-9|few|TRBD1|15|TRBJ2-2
TGTGCCAGCAGCACCTCCGGGACAGGGGCCGGGGAGCTGTTTTTT
CASSTSGTGAGELFF
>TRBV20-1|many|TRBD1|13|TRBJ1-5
TGCAGTGCTAGACCGACAGGGGCCCAGCCCCAGCATTTT
CSARPTGAQPQHF
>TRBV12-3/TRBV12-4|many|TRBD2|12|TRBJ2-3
TGTGCCTCGGGAGGATTCACAGATACGCAGTATTTT
CASGGFTDTQYF
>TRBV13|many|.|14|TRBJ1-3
TGTGCCAGCAGCTGGCGGAGCTCTGGAAACACCATATATTTT
CASSWRSSGNTIYF
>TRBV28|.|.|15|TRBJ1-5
TGTGCCAGCAGTAACAGGGAGAGACGCAATCAGCCCCAGCATTTT
CASSNRERRNQPQHF
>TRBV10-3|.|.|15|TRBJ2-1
TGTGCCATCAGTCCGGCGCAGGGTTCGGACAATGAGCAGTTCTTC
CAISPAQGSDNEQFF
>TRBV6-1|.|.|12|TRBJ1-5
TGTGCCAGCGGGGGGGTGCGACAGCCCCAGCATTTT
CASGGVRQPQHF
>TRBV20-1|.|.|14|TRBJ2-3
TGCAGTGCTATGCAGGGATCTAGCACAGATACGCAGTATTTT
CSAMQGSSTDTQYF
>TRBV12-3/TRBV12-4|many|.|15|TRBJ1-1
TGTGCCAGCAGTGCCCTAGAAACGGGTATAAATGAAGCTTTCTTT
CASSALETGINEAFF
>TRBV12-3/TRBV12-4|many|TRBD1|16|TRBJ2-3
TGTGCCAGCAGCCTGGCGCGGCAGGGGGCGACAGATACGCAGTATTTT
CASSLARQGATDTQYF
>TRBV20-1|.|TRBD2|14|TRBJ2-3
TGCAGTGCTAGCTCTAGCGGGAGATTAGATACGCAGTATTTT
CSASSSGRLDTQYF
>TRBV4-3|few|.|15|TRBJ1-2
TGCGCCAGCAGCCAAGCCCAAGGGCACACCAGCGGCTACACCTTC
CASSQAQGHTSGYTF
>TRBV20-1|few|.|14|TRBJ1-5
TGCAGTGCTAGAACAGGGTATAGCAATCAGCCCCAGCATTTT
CSARTGYSNQPQHF
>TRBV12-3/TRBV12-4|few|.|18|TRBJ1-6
TGTGCCAGCAGCTCAACCGCCGACCAGAGCTCCTATAATTCACCCCTCCACTTT
CASSSTADQSSYNSPLHF
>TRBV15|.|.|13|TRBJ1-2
TGTGCCACCAGCAGAGACCACAAGTATGGCTACACCTTC
CATSRDHKYGYTF
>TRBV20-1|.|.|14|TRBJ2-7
TGCAGTGCTTGGGGCGCGGGACTCTCCTACGAGCAGTACTTC
CSAWGAGLSYEQYF
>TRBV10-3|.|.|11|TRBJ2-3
TGTGCCATCAGGGGAGGTGATACGCAGTATTTT
CAIRGGDTQYF
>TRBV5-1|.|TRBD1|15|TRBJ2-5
TGCGCCAGCAGCTTGGACCGGGACAGGGGAAAGACCCAGTACTTC
CASSLDRDRGKTQYF
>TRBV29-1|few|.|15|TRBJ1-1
TGCAGCGTTGTAGGGGGGTATACAGGGAACACTGAAGCTTTCTTT
CSVVGGYTGNTEAFF
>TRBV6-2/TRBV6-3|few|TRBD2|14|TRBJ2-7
TGTGCCAGCAGTAAAACTAGCGGAGCCTACGAGCAGTACTTC
CASSKTSGAYEQYF
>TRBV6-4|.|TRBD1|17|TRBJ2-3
TGTGCCAGCAGTGAACGGCCTAGACAGGGGAACACAGATACGCAGTATTTT
CASSERPRQGNTDTQYF
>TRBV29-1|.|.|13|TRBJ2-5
TGCAGCGTTCGCTGGGGGGCGCGGGAGACCCAGTACTTC
CSVRWGARETQYF
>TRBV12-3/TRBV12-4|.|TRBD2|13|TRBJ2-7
TGTGCCAGCAGTTTAACTCCTACTAGCGTCGGGGACTTC
CASSLTPTSVGDF
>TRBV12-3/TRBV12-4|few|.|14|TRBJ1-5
TGTGCCAGCAGTTTATGGGATAGCAATCAGCCCCAGCATTTT
CASSLWDSNQPQHF
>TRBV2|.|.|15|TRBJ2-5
TGTGCCAGCAGTGAATCGGGGATCCAACAAGAGACCCAGTACTTC
CASSESGIQQETQYF
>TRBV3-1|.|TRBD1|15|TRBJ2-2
TGTGCCAGCAGCTCTTGGACAGGGAACACCGGGGAGCTGTTTTTT
CASSSWTGNTGELFF
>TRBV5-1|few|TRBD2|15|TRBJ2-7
TGCGCCAGCAGCTTGGCAGCGGGAGACTGGTACGAGCAGTACTTC
CASSLAAGDWYEQYF
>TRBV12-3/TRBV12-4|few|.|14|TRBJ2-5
TGTGCCAGCAGCCGACAGAGGGCCCAAGAGACCCAGTACTTC
CASSRQRAQETQYF
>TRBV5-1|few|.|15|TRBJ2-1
TGCGCCAGCAGCTTGGTAGAGGGCTCCTACAATGAGCAGTTCTTC
CASSLVEGSYNEQFF
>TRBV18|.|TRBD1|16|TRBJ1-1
TGTGCCAGCTCTCGAACCCTCGGACAGGTTCTTACTGAAGCTTTCTTT
CASSRTLGQVLTEAFF
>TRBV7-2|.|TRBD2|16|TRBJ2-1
TGTGCCAGCAGCTTATATGGGGGGAGGGCCGGGGATGAGCAGTTCTTC
CASSLYGGRAGDEQFF
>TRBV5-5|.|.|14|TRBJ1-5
TGTGCCATGAGCCCTGGGCTTTACAATCAGCCCCAGCATTTT
CAMSPGLYNQPQHF
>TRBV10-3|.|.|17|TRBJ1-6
TGTGCCATCAGTGAGACCAACACCCGGGCTATTAATTCACCCCTCCACTTT
CAISETNTRAINSPLHF
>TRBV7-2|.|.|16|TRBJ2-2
TGTGCCAGCAGCTCCACCAGGACAGTGAACACCGGGGAGGTGTTTTTT
CASSSTRTVNTGEVFF
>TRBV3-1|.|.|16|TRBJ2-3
TGTGCCAGCAGCCAAGATAGTAACGTCGGGATGGGTACGCAGTATTTT
CASSQDSNVGMGTQYF
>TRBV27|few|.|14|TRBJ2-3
TGTGCCAGCAGTTTTTCGTTAGCCACAGATACGCAGTATTTT
CASSFSLATDTQYF
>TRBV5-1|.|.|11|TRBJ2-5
TGTGCCAGCAGCCAGAAAGAGACCCAGTACTTC
CASSQKETQYF
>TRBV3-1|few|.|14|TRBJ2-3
TGTGCCAGCAGCCCTCTCGCGGTCCCGCCTACGCAGTATTTT
CASSPLAVPPTQYF
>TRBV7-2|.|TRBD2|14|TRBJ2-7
TGTGCCAGCAGCCAGAGCGGGGGAATATACGAGCAGTACTTC
CASSQSGGIYEQYF
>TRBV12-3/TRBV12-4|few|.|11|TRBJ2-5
TGTGCCAGCAGAAATATGGCGACCCAGTACTTC
CASRNMATQYF
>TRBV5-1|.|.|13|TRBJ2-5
TGCGCCACCCAGGGCTCTGACCAAGAGACCCACTACTTC
CATQGSDQETHYF
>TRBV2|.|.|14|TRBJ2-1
TGTGCCAGCAGAGACGTGGGGAAGTGGGATGAGCAGTTCTTC
CASRDVGKWDEQFF
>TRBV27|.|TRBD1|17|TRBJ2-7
TGTGCCAGCAGTTTAGGCCCCCCCTCCCAGGGGGCATACGAGCAGTACTTC
CASSLGPPSQGAYEQYF
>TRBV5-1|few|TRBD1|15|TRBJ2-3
TGCGCCAGCAGCTTGGGTGTCAGGGGGTCAGATACGCAGTATTTT
CASSLGVRGSDTQYF
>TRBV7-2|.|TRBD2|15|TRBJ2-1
TGTGCCAGCAGCCCCTCTAGCGGGAGGGCCGATGAGCAGTTCTTC
CASSPSSGRADEQFF
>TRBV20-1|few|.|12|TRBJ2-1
TGCAGTGCTAGAGTACCCCCTGCGGAGCAGTTCTTC
CSARVPPAEQFF
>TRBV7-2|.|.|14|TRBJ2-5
TGTGCCAGCAGCCCGATGGGAAGCCGGGAGACCCAGTACTTC
CASSPMGSRETQYF
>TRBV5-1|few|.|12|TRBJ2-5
TGCGCCAGCAGCCAAACCGGGGAGACCCAGTACTTC
CASSQTGETQYF
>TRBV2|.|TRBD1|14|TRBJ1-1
TGTGCCACCCCAAGGCAGGGGGCAAACACTGAAGCTTTCTTT
CATPRQGANTEAFF
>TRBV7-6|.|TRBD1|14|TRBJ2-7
TGTGCCAGCAGCCAAGACAGGGAGTCCCACGAGCAGTACTTC
CASSQDRESHEQYF
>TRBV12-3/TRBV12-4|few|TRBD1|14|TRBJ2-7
TGTGCCAGCAGGCGCGGGACAGGAACTTACGAGCAGTACTTC
CASRRGTGTYEQYF
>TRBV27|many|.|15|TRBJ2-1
TGTGCCAGCAGTTTATGGGGGAGCTCCTACAATGAGCAGTTCTTC
CASSLWGSSYNEQFF
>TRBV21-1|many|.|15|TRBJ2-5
TGTGCCAGGGGGACTAGCGGGAGCCCCCAAGAGACCCAGTACTTC
CARGTSGSPQETQYF
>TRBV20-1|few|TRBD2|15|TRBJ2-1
TGCAGTGCTAGAGTCGTTAGCGGGGAGTACAATGAGCAGTTCTTC
CSARVVSGEYNEQFF
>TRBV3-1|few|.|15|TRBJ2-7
TGTGCCAGCAGCCAATCTAGCCGGGCCAATTACGAGCAGTACTTC
CASSQSSRANYEQYF
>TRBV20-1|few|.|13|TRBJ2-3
TGCAGTGCCCCTCTGGAGGTCACAGATACGCAGTATTTT
CSAPLEVTDTQYF
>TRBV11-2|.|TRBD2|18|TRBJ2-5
TGTGCCAGCAGCTTAGATCGGGGGGGACTGCTACCACAAGAGACCCAGTACTTC
CASSLDRGGLLPQETQYF